Sequencing of this T cell receptor (beta chain) was carried out in a study of OX40 agonist ivuxolimab in advanced cancers. Study-wide context: Ivuxolimab was a fully human IgG2 agonistic monoclonal antibody targeting the costimulatory receptor OX40 (CD134). Intravenous ivuxolimab was administered to patients every 2 weeks at six dose levels: 0.01, 0.1, 0.3, 1.5, 3 and 10 mg/kg. Of the roughly 52 dose-escalation patients, hepatocellular carcinoma was present in about 20, melanoma in some 15, renal cell carcinoma in 9 and head and neck cancer in 9. The dose-escalation cohort was 82.7% male with a mean age of around 64 years, ranging from roughly 23 to 80. Patients were allowed to have had prior anti-PD-1, anti-PD-L1 or anti-CTLA-4 therapy, and approximately 43% of the dose-escalation patients had previously received checkpoint inhibitors. Partial responses occurred in three dose-escalation patients: two with cutaneous melanoma and one with hepatocellular carcinoma. Peripheral TCRbeta sequencing aimed to test whether ivuxolimab altered TCR sequence diversity and caused clonal T-cell expansion. The paper describes the monotherapy dose-escalation part (N of about 54 patients) of the phase I trial of ivuxolimab.

The full study reports these points: In partial responders in the 0.1-3.0 mg/kg groups, normalized peripheral clonal expansion was found to be among the lowest, especially among CD8+ T cells. Low levels of normalized T-cell clonal expansion were also seen in some patients who did not respond. At doses of 0.1 to 3.0 mg/kg, clonal expansion of both CD4+ and CD8+ T cells in blood was seen between baseline and week 6. After ivuxolimab, expanded clones were on average more numerous among CD8+ T cells than among CD4+ T cells. The antigen specificity of the peripheral T cells that underwent clonal expansion was not determined.

To sequence the TCRbeta CDR3 region, genomic DNA was isolated from the sorted cells. The immunoSEQ Assay was used for sequencing of TCRbeta CDR3 regions. Not all clones reach the TCRdb copy of this immuneACCESS table, which keeps in-frame sequences only. Checked studies attribute under half of the gap to unresolved V genes and leave the rest unexplained. The sample yields around 90,000 clones; about nine tenths were counted once. Together, the top ten hold less than 8% of the sample. Concerning this clone: It has no known antigen specificity. Base qualities are not provided; no much larger clone lies one nucleotide away.

According to the germline V gene, CDR1 reads MDHEN and CDR2 reads SYDVKM. There are 12 amino acids in the CDR3, from cysteine to phenylalanine inclusive. Only CDR3 DNA is held: 36 bases, read in frame from base 1. V lost 6 bases and J lost 3 bases; the stretch between them is 8 bases long. Patients with a history of autoimmune disease or receiving systemic immunosuppression were excluded from the trial. Peripheral blood for TCR sequencing was collected from all dose cohorts at baseline, on cycle 4 day 1, and on cycle 7 day 1. The samples were drawn from a first-in-human, open-label, multicenter phase I dose-escalation trial of ivuxolimab. Adults with locally advanced or metastatic melanoma, renal cell carcinoma, hepatocellular carcinoma or head and neck squamous cell carcinoma were enrolled in the trial. Before TCR sequencing, CD4+ and CD8+ T cells were separately sorted from peripheral blood.

The V and J genes are TRBV28 and TRBJ1-1; TRBD1 is perhaps the D gene, given 5 matching bases. This sample comprised CD4+ or CD8+ T cells sorted from blood, obtained in a trial of the OX40 agonist ivuxolimab. This TCR derives from an adult with an advanced solid tumor such as melanoma, head and neck, liver or kidney cancer. The encoded CDR3 is CASSPGDTEAFF. Read as DNA, the sequence is TGTGCCAGCAGCCCGGGGGACACTGAAGCTTTCTTT.